These T cell receptor beta chains were read from a single sample in a study of vaccination and CD4 T cells after COVID-19. MiXCR, run by TCRdb on the PCR reads, gives a single entry per CDR3 protein. The sample gives roughly 20,000 distinct CDR3 sequences, approximately 30% of which show up once; about 15% is in the top ten. No cognate antigen is known for these TCRs. The sequenced sample consisted of cultured CD4+ T cells from blood. These TCRs come from a human donor with COVID-19. The conserved cysteine and the conserved F or W are not part of the CDR3 here. Rows give clone size only sometimes, using once, few, many, or a class for an expanded clone.

abundance	v_gene	CDR3aa
.	TRBV6-1	ASRGQGIQNEKLF
few	TRBV10-2	ASSQTDTQY
few	TRBV20-1	SAKLAGVTNEQF
few	TRBV6-4	ASREGGGPNHHSNQPQH
.	TRBV15	ATSRDPEPGRNIGIQY
few	TRBV20-1	SARDSERGNQETQY
.	TRBV20-1	SARGQKDTQY
.	TRBV19	ASTSNYGYT
few	TRBV6-2/TRBV6-3	ASSYSTQGAYAQY
.	TRBV23-1	ASSQSAQGGTHSPLH
few	TRBV7-8	ASSLVLSTGGLRETQY
.	TRBV7-2	ASSSVYQETQY
few	TRBV6-5	ASSYREHSYGYT
few	TRBV24-1	ATSDPGTGNGNTIY
few	TRBV19	ASDPTGGGSKAF
.	TRBV30	AWSGGGSEKLF